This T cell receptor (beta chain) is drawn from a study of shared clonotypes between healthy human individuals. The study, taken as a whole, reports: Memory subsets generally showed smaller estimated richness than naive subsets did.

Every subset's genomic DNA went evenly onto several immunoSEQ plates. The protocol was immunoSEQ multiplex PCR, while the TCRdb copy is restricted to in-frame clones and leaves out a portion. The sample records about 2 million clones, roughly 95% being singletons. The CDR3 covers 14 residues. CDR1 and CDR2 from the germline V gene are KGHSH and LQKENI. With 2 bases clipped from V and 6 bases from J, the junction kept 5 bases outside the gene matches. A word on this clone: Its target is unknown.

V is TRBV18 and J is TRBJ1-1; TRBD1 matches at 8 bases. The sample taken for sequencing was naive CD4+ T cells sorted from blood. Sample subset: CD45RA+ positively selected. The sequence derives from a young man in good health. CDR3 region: CASSPIQGEAEAFF. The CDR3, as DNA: TGTGCCAGCTCACCAATACAGGGGGAGGCTGAAGCTTTCTTT.